The 15 T cell receptor beta chains in this list originate from one sample, sequenced in a study of T cells in Graves' hyperthyroidism and ophthalmopathy. Amplification of TCR beta CDR3 regions was performed using RNA transcripts as template. First-round RT-PCR targeting the TCR CDR3 was performed with the HTBI primer set. TCRdb called the multiplex PCR reads again in MiXCR, with one record for every CDR3 protein. Of under 650,000 distinct CDR3 sequences in the sample, 15% to 20% are singletons; the top ten hold less than 4.5%. Sequences were obtained from blood. The receptor set was obtained from a young woman with Graves' hyperthyroidism.

The sample holds many counts of this clonotype. The chain carries TRBV7-9 and TRBJ2-7; the D is unclear. From germline, CDR1 is SEHNR and CDR2 FQNEAQ (reference sequence). This CDR3 has 14 amino acids. Trimming stripped 7 bases from V and 4 bases from J, with 17 bases between. The CDR3 here is CASTMTESDYEQYF. Written as DNA, the CDR3 is TGTGCCAGCACAATGACGGAGTCGGATTACGAGCAGTACTTC.

This clonotype was recorded at least ten times. V and J are TRBV4-3 and TRBJ1-4; no reliable D call. CDR1 LGHNA and CDR2 YSLEER come from the germline V gene. V lost 2 bases, J lost 3 bases, and 19 bases lay in between. The CDR3 contains 18 residues. This CDR3 reads CASSQSSLREVPNEKLFF. DNA for the CDR3: TGCGCCAGCAGCCAAAGCTCCCTTAGGGAGGTTCCTAATGAAAAACTGTTTTTT.

This clonotype has a count of ten or more. The chain combines TRBV7-9 with TRBJ2-7; D might be TRBD1 or TRBD2, each matching 5 bases. The CDR3 spans 13 residues. Trimming left V 5 bases short and J 7 bases short, with 15 bases between. Germline V lookup: CDR1 SEHNR, CDR2 FQNEAQ (reference sequence). The CDR3 is CASSSTSWGEQYF. The CDR3 DNA follows: TGTGCCAGCAGCAGCACGTCCTGGGGGGAGCAGTACTTC. Variable domain in full (rest from reference TRBV7-9 and TRBJ2-7): DTGVSQNPRHKITKRGQNVTFRCDPISEHNRLYWYRQTLGQGPEFLTYFQNEAQLEKSRLLSDRFSAERPKGSFSTLEIQRTEQGDSAMYLCASSSTSWGEQYFGPGTRLTVT.

This clonotype appeared many times. V is TRBV20-1 and J is TRBJ2-3; 10 nucleotides match TRBD2. The germline gives CDR1 DFQATT, CDR2 SNEGSKA (reference sequence). V lost 6 bases and J lost 2; bases outside the gene matches: 5. The CDR3 extends over 14 amino acids. The CDR3 bases are TGCAGTGCAGTACTAGCGGGGATCACAGATACGCAGTATTTT. Protein: CSAVLAGITDTQYF.

This clonotype has more than one count but fewer than ten. The chain recombines TRBV19 with TRBJ2-7; D is unclear. Per germline, CDR1 LNHDA and CDR2 SQIVND (reference sequence). The V and J ends lost 1 base and 4 bases respectively, with 14 bases between them. This CDR3 comprises 15 residues. This CDR3 is CASSIGVTSWYEQYF. For the CDR3, the DNA is TGTGCCAGTAGTATAGGCGTGACAAGCTGGTACGAGCAGTACTTC. Full variable domain (outside the CDR3, taken from reference TRBV19 and TRBJ2-7): DGGITQSPKYLFRKEGQNVTLSCEQNLNHDAMYWYRQDPGQGLRLIYYSQIVNDFQKGDIAEGYSVSREKKESFPLTVTSAQKNPTAFYLCASSIGVTSWYEQYFGPGTRLTVT.

The chain has TRBV5-1 and TRBJ2-1; D is unclear. This CDR3 has 19 residues. Between the trimmed V and J ends, which lost 4 bases and 0 bases, there was a span of 23 bases. Germline V gene lookup returns CDR1 SGHRS and CDR2 YFSETQ. CDR3 sequence: CASSLERMLGQISYNEQFF. CDR3 DNA sequence: TGCGCCAGCAGCCTGGAAAGAATGTTGGGTCAGATCTCCTACAATGAGCAGTTCTTC.

This clonotype was seen at least ten times. The chain combines TRBV11-3 with TRBJ2-1; 11 nucleotides agree with TRBD2. Germline CDR1 SGHNT, CDR2 YENEEA. With V trimmed by 1 base and J by 5 bases, 1 base remained unmatched. This CDR3 spans 15 amino acids. The CDR3 here is CASSLVGLADNEQFF. In DNA, the CDR3 is TGTGCCAGCAGCTTAGTGGGACTAGCGGACAATGAGCAGTTCTTC.

This clonotype appeared many times. The chain recombines TRBV28 with TRBJ2-3; the D gene is possibly TRBD2 (7 bases). The CDR3 runs 17 residues. The V gene lost 3 bases and the J gene lost 2 bases, with 18 bases spanning the gap. CDR1 is MDHEN and CDR2 is SYDVKM in the germline V gene. CDR3 in amino acids: CASSLFGGADVTDTQYF. The CDR3 coding sequence is TGTGCCAGCAGTTTGTTTGGGGGGGCGGATGTCACAGATACGCAGTATTTT.

This clonotype was seen only a few times. V usage is TRBV4-2 and J usage is TRBJ1-5; D is possibly TRBD1 (5 bases). Germline V gene data show CDR1 as LGHNA and CDR2 as YNFKEQ. This CDR3 has 16 residues. Trimming shortened V by 1 base and J by 3 bases, and 13 bases separated the two germline ends. In DNA form, the CDR3 reads TGTGCCAGCAGCCAAGGCACGGGACGGGACAATCAGCCCCAGCATTTT. Residues: CASSQGTGRDNQPQHF.

This clonotype was seen many times. The gene calls are TRBV28 and TRBJ2-2; 12 positions match TRBD2. The CDR3 contains 15 residues. V lost 6 bases to trimming and J lost 5 bases; unmatched junction nucleotides: 4. Germline values: CDR1 MDHEN, CDR2 SYDVKM. CDR3 DNA sequence: TGTGCCAGCAGGACTAGCGGGAGTTATACCGGGGAGCTGTTTTTT. It translates to CASRTSGSYTGELFF. The complete variable domain, with remaining parts taken from reference TRBV28 and TRBJ2-2, reads DVKVTQSSRYLVKRTGEKVFLECVQDMDHENMFWYRQDPGLGLRLIYFSYDVKMKEKGDIPEGYSVSREKKERFSLILESASTNQTSMYLCASRTSGSYTGELFFGEGSRLTVL.

A few counts support this clonotype. The genes are TRBV9 and TRBJ1-3; TRBD1 agrees at 7 bases. Germline CDR1 SGDLS, CDR2 YYNGEE. Trimming removed 2 bases from V and 3 bases from J; junction bases left unmatched: 5. CDR3 length: 15 amino acids. The CDR3 nucleotides are TGTGCCAGCAGCGTCTCACCAGGGGGTGGAAACACCATATATTTT. It encodes CASSVSPGGGNTIYF.

The sample holds many counts of this clonotype. This chain links TRBV7-9 with TRBJ2-3; no reliable D call. The germline V gene has CDR1 SEHNR and CDR2 FQNEAQ (reference sequence). V gave up 6 bases and J gave up 4 bases, with 8 bases separating them. The length of the CDR3 is 12 residues. This CDR3 reads CASSFIADTQYF. The CDR3 DNA reads TGTGCCAGCAGTTTCATCGCAGATACGCAGTATTTT.

The gene calls are TRBV5-1 and TRBJ2-3; 8 nucleotides line up with TRBD1. From germline, CDR1 is SGHRS and CDR2 YFSETQ. The J segment lost 1 base and the V segment lost 5 bases, leaving 6 bases of the junction unmatched. This CDR3 spans 15 amino acids. The CDR3 spells CASRIMTGGTDTQYF. CDR3 bases: TGCGCCAGCAGGATCATGACAGGGGGCACAGATACGCAGTATTTT. Drawing the rest from reference TRBV5-1 and TRBJ2-3, the complete variable domain is KAGVTQTPRYLIKTRGQQVTLSCSPISGHRSVSWYQQTPGQGLQFLFEYFSETQRNKGNFPGRFSGRQFSNSRSEMNVSTLELGDSALYLCASRIMTGGTDTQYFGPGTRLTVL.

This clonotype occurred a few times. This chain joins TRBV19 and TRBJ2-3, with 9 bases aligning to TRBD1. CDR1 LNHDA and CDR2 SQIVND come from the germline V gene (reference sequence). The CDR3 loop spans 16 amino acids. V shed 4 bases, J shed 4 bases, and the junction held 9 bases outside the gene matches. CDR3 loop: CASSNPGQGSPDTQYF. The DNA for the CDR3 is TGTGCCAGTAGTAATCCGGGACAGGGAAGCCCAGATACGCAGTATTTT.

This clonotype was counted many times. The chain has TRBV29-1 and TRBJ2-3; D is tentatively TRBD1 or TRBD2 (5 bases each). There are 14 residues in the CDR3. Per germline, CDR1 SQVTM and CDR2 ANQGSEA. Trimming removed 6 bases from V and 2 bases from J, with 15 bases in between. CDR3: CSVIGLGVTDTQYF. CDR3 nucleotides: TGCAGCGTAATTGGACTGGGGGTCACAGATACGCAGTATTTT.